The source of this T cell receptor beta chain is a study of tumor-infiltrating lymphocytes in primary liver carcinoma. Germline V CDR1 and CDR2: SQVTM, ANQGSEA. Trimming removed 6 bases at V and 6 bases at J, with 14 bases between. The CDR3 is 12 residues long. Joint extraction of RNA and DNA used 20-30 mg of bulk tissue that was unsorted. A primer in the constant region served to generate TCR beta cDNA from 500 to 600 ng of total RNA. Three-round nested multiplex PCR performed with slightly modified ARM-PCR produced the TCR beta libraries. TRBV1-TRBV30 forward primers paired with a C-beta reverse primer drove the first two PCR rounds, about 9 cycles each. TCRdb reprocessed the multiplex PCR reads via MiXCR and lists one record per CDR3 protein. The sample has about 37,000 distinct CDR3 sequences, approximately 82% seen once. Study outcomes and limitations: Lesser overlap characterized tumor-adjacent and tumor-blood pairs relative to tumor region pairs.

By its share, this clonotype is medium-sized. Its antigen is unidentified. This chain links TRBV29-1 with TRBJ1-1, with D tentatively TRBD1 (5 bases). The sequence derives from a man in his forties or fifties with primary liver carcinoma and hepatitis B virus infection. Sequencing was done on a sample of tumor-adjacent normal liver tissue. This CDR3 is CSVSQGRAEAFF. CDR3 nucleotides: TGCAGCGTCTCTCAGGGCAGGGCTGAAGCTTTCTTT.